This TCR beta chain originates from a study of shared clonotypes between healthy human individuals. Study as a whole: Sampling drew on donors who were a couple of women and three men aged 18 to 49.

Concerning this clone: Its antigen is unidentified. Other DNA sequences in this sample translate to the same CDR3.

Study-wide results and caveats: In general, naive subsets displayed greater estimated richness than memory subsets did.

Terminally differentiated effector memory CD45RA+ cells were excluded from the naive CD8 cells, which were CD45RO-negative and positively selected for CCR7. V was cut by 2 bases and J by 1 base, with 6 bases left in between. Germline V CDR1 and CDR2: SEHNR, FQNEAQ (reference sequence). The CDR3 is 13 residues long. Some clones are missing from TCRdb's copy, which holds only in-frame ones; the method was immunoSEQ multiplex PCR. The data show about 1,900,000 clones, about 95% seen once. The chain has TRBV7-9 and TRBJ2-7; D call uncertain. The sequence derives from a young man in good health. The material sequenced was naive CD8+ T cells sorted from blood. The CDR3 sequence is CASSLPISYEQYF. CDR3 DNA sequence: TGTGCCAGCAGCTTACCCATTTCCTACGAGCAGTACTTC.